The clone carrying this T cell receptor (beta chain) was picked up one time. The sample originates from a study of control samples from healthy donors and cancer patients. Germline CDR1 is GTSNPN and CDR2 is SVGIG (reference sequence). This CDR3 is built from 13 residues. Trimming cost V 1 base and J 3 bases, with 9 bases left between them. Here immunoSEQ multiplex PCR was the method, and the copy in TCRdb shows in-frame clones only, minus some. Here the sample spans some 140,000 clones, less than 90% being singletons. The receptor was isolated from a woman aged 30 to 39 in good health. The sequencing input was blood. The rearrangement joins TRBV30 to TRBJ1-2, with a tentative D call TRBD1 (5 bases). CDR3 sequence: CAWSGGTYYGYTF. The DNA for the CDR3 is TGTGCCTGGAGTGGCGGGACTTACTATGGCTACACCTTC.